These T cell receptor beta chains were read from a single sample in a study of blood T cell repertoires in COVID-19. Sequencing was performed with immunoSEQ multiplex PCR; in TCRdb, only in-frame clones are kept and a portion is missing. Here the sample spans 65,000 to 90,000 clones, over 75% being singletons. Sequencing input: peripheral blood. The receptors shown here come from a human donor in a cohort sampled during active COVID-19. Both conserved end residues are part of each CDR3. D genes are given only for firm matches. Clone sizes are given selectively: once, few, many, or a class where the clone is expanded.

v_call	clone_size	j_call	d_call	cdr3_nt	cdr3_aa
TRBV15	-	TRBJ1-5	TRBD1	TGTGCCACCAGTAGGCCAGGGACAGGGGTTTGGGGTCAGCCCCAGCATTTT	CATSRPGTGVWGQPQHF
TRBV9	-	TRBJ1-1	-	TGTGCCAGCAGCGTTGGGGCGGGAGCCACTGAAGCTTTCTTT	CASSVGAGATEAFF
TRBV6-5	-	TRBJ2-1	-	TGTGCCAGCAGGGGGACTGTTTACAATGAGCAGTTCTTC	CASRGTVYNEQFF
TRBV5-1	-	TRBJ1-3	-	TGCGCCAGCAGCTTGGAATGGGACAAGAGGGCAAACACCATATATTTT	CASSLEWDKRANTIYF
TRBV5-1	-	TRBJ2-2	-	TGCGCCAGCAGCTTGTCTTTTAACACCGGGGAGCTGTTTTTT	CASSLSFNTGELFF
TRBV5-4	-	TRBJ2-5	TRBD1	TGTGCCAGCAGCTCCGCCGGGACAGATAAAGAGACCCAGTACTTC	CASSSAGTDKETQYF
TRBV7-9	few	TRBJ2-7	-	TGTGCCAGCAGCGCGACCCGGAGCGAGCAGTACTTC	CASSATRSEQYF
TRBV25-1	-	TRBJ1-5	TRBD1	TGTGCCAGCAGGGGACAGGGGAATCAGCCCCAGCATTTT	CASRGQGNQPQHF
TRBV18	-	TRBJ1-6	-	TGTGCCAGCTCAACTTTAAGGGAGGGGAGTTCACCCCTCCACTTT	CASSTLREGSSPLHF
TRBV9	-	TRBJ2-7	TRBD2	TGTGCCAGCAGCGTAGAGGGGAGGGACGAGCAGTACTTC	CASSVEGRDEQYF
TRBV5-4	once	TRBJ2-7	TRBD2	TGTGCCAGCAGCAATGTGGGACTAGCGGGGGTTGAGCAGTACTTC	CASSNVGLAGVEQYF
TRBV28	-	TRBJ1-1	-	TGTGCCAGCAGTTTGGTCCACACTACGGCTGAAGCTTTCTTT	CASSLVHTTAEAFF
TRBV27	-	TRBJ1-1	-	TGTGCCAGCAGAAGTTTCTCGGGTAACACTGAAGCTTTCTTT	CASRSFSGNTEAFF
TRBV11-3	-	TRBJ1-1	TRBD1	TGTGCCAGCAGCCTGACAGGGGCTGGCACTGAAGCTTTCTTT	CASSLTGAGTEAFF
TRBV7-9	-	TRBJ2-7	-	TGTGCCAGCAGCCCCCAACCCCTATTCTACGAGCAGTACTTC	CASSPQPLFYEQYF
TRBV7-8	-	TRBJ2-7	TRBD2	TGTGCCAGCAGCTCGGGGGGGCTATCCTACGAGCAGTACTTC	CASSSGGLSYEQYF
TRBV3-1/TRBV3-2	-	TRBJ2-7	-	TGTGCCAGCAGCGAGGCCTTTACCTACGAGCAGTACTTC	CASSEAFTYEQYF
TRBV10-2	-	TRBJ2-1	TRBD1	TGCGCCAGCAGTGAGACAGGGGCCGCCCAAATCTACAATGAGCAGTTCTTC	CASSETGAAQIYNEQFF
TRBV27	-	TRBJ1-2	-	TGTGCCAGCAGTTTATCTCCTGGTGGGGGGGGGAGAGGCTACACCTTC	CASSLSPGGGGRGYTF
TRBV9	-	TRBJ1-2	-	TGTGCCAGCAGCGTTCCGGGCCAGGGTGGCTACACCTTC	CASSVPGQGGYTF
TRBV24-1	-	TRBJ2-3	TRBD2	TGTGCCACCAGTGTCGGGGGCGGGGGGGCAGATACGCAGTATTTT	CATSVGGGGADTQYF
TRBV6-5	-	TRBJ2-5	-	TGTGCCAGCAGTTACTTGCCCGCCGGCAGGGAAGAGACCCAGTACTTC	CASSYLPAGREETQYF
TRBV5-1	-	TRBJ2-3	-	TGCGCCAGCAGCTCTCCAAACACCAATACGCAGTATTTT	CASSSPNTNTQYF
TRBV9	-	TRBJ1-4	TRBD1	TGTGCCAGCAGCGTAGCGGAGGGGGCAAATGAAAAACTGTTTTTT	CASSVAEGANEKLFF